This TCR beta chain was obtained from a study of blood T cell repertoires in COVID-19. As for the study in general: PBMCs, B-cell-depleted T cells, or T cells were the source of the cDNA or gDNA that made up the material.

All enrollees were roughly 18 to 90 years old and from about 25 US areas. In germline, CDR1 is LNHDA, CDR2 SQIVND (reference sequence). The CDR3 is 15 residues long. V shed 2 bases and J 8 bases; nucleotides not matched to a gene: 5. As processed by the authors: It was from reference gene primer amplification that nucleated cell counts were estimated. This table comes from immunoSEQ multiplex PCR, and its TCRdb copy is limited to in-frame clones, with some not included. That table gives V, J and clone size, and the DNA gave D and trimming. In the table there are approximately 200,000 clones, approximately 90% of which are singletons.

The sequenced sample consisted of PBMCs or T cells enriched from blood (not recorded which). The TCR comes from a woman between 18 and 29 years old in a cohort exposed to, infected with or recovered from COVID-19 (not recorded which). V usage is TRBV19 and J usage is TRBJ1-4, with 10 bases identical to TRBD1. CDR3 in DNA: TGTGCCAGTAGTATAAGGGACAGGGGAAGAGAAAAACTGTTTTTT. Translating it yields CASSIRDRGREKLFF.